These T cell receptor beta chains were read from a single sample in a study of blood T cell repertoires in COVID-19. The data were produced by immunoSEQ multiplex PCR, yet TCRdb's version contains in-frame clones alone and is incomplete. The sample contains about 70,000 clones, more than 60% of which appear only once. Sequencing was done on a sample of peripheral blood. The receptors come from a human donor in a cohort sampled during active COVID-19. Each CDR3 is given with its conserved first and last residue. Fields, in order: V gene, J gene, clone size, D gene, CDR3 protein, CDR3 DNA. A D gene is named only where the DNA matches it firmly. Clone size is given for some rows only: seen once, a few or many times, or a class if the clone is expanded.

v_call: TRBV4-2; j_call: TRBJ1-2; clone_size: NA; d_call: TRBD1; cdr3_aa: CASSQDLTGGSYGYTF; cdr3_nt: TGTGCCAGCAGCCAAGATTTGACAGGGGGTAGCTATGGCTACACCTTC
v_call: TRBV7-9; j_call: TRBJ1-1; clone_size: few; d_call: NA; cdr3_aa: CASSRGGNTEAFF; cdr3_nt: TGTGCCAGCAGCCGAGGGGGAAACACTGAAGCTTTCTTT
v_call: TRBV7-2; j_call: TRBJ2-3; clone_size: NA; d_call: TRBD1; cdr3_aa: CASSLDRGSTDTQYF; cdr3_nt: TGTGCCAGCAGCTTAGACAGGGGTAGCACAGATACGCAGTATTTT
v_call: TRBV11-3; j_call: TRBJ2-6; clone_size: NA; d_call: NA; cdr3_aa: CASSLKGWMSGANVLTF; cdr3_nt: TGTGCCAGCAGCTTAAAGGGGTGGATGTCTGGGGCCAACGTCCTGACTTTC
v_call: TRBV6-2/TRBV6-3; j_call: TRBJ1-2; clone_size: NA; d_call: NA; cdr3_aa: CASSYSESWYGYTF; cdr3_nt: TGTGCCAGCAGTTACTCGGAGTCCTGGTATGGCTACACCTTC
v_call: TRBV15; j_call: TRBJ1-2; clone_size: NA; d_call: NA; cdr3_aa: CATSRDGRGRYYGYTF; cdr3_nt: TGTGCCACCAGCAGAGATGGCAGGGGTCGGTACTATGGCTACACCTTC
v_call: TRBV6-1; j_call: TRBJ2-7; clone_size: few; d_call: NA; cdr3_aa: CASSEIGRVEQYF; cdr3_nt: TGTGCCAGCAGTGAAATAGGCAGGGTCGAGCAGTACTTC
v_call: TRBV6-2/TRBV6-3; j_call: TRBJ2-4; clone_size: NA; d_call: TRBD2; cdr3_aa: CASSYYGREAKNIQYF; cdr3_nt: TGTGCCAGCAGTTACTATGGGAGGGAGGCCAAAAACATTCAGTACTTC
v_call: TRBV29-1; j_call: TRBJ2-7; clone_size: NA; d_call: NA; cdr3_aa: CSVEDFGGSYEQYF; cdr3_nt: TGCAGCGTTGAAGATTTCGGGGGCTCCTACGAGCAGTACTTC
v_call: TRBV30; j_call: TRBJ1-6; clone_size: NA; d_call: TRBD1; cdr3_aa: CAWRRDRSDSYNSPLHF; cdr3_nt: TGTGCCTGGAGACGGGACAGGTCGGATTCCTATAATTCACCCCTCCACTTT
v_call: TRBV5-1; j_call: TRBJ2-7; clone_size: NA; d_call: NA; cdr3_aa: CASSWGVTYEQYF; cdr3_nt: TGCGCCAGCAGCTGGGGGGTTACCTACGAGCAGTACTTC
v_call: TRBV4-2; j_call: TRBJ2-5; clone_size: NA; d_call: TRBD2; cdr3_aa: CASSQVALGLAGLETQYF; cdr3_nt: TGTGCCAGCAGCCAAGTAGCCCTGGGACTAGCGGGGTTGGAGACCCAGTACTTC
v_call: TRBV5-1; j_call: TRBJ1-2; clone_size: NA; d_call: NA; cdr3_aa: CASSLAGDFYGYTF; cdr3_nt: TGCGCCAGCAGCTTGGCCGGGGACTTTTATGGCTACACCTTC
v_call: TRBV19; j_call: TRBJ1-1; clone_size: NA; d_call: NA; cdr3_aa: CASSIQGGPEAFF; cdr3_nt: TGTGCCAGTAGTATTCAGGGCGGCCCTGAAGCTTTCTTT
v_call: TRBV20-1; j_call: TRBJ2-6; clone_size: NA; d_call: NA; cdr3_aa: CSASIGGVLTF; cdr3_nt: TGCAGTGCTAGTATCGGGGGAGTCCTGACTTTC
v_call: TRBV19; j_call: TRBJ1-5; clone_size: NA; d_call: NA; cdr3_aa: CASSIDPRGTQPQHF; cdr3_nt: TGTGCCAGTAGTATAGATCCACGGGGTACTCAGCCCCAGCATTTT
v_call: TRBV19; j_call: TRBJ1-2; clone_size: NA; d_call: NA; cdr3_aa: CASSIRTAGYGYTF; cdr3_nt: TGTGCCAGTAGTATAAGAACAGCTGGGTATGGCTACACCTTC
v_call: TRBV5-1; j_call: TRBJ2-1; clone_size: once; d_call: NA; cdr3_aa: CASSPVGGSDEQFF; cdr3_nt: TGCGCCAGCAGCCCAGTTGGCGGGTCCGATGAGCAGTTCTTC
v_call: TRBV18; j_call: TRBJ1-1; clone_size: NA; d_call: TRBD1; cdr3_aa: CASSRDRAGEAFF; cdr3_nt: TGTGCCAGCTCACGGGACAGGGCGGGGGAAGCTTTCTTT
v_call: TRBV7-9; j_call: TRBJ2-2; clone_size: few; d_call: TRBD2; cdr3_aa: CASSLASGGNTGELFF; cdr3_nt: TGTGCCAGCAGCTTAGCCAGCGGGGGGAACACCGGGGAGCTGTTTTTT
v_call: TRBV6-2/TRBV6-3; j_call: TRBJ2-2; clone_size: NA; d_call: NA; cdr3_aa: CASSSTSPWTGELFF; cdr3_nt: TGTGCCAGCAGCTCTACTAGCCCGTGGACCGGGGAGCTGTTTTTT
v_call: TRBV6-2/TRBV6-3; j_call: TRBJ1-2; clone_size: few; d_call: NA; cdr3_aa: CASSPLEGGPRTF; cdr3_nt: TGTGCCAGCAGCCCCCTGGAGGGGGGGCCCCGGACCTTC
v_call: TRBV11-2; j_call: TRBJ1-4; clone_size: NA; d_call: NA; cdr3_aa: CASSLDTGTREKLFF; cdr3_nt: TGTGCCAGCAGCTTAGATACAGGGACGAGGGAAAAACTGTTTTTT
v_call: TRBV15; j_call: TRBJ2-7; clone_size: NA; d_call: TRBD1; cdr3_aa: CATSRDVGQGSSEQYF; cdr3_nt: TGTGCCACCAGCAGAGATGTGGGACAGGGTAGCTCCGAGCAGTACTTC
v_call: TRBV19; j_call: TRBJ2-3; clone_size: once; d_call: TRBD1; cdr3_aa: CASSRGGSGDTQYF; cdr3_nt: TGTGCCAGCTCTAGAGGGGGCAGCGGAGATACGCAGTATTTT
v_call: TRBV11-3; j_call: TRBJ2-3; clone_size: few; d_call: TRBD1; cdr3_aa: CASSRQGLSTDTQYF; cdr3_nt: TGTGCCAGCAGTCGACAGGGGCTCAGCACAGATACGCAGTATTTT
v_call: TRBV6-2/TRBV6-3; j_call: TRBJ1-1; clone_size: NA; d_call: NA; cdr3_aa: CASSYPKETGTMRTEAFF; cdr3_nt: TGTGCCAGCAGTTACCCGAAAGAAACAGGGACCATGAGAACTGAAGCTTTCTTT
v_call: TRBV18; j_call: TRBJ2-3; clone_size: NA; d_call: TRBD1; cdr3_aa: CASSPGTGTDTQYF; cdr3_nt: TGTGCCAGCTCACCGGGGACAGGCACAGATACGCAGTATTTT
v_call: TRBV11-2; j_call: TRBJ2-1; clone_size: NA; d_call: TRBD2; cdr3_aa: CASGRLAGVPSFLFF; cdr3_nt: TGTGCCAGTGGGAGACTAGCGGGGGTTCCCTCGTTCCTGTTCTTC
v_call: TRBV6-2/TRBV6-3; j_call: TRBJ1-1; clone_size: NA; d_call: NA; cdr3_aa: CASSQPETSDEAFF; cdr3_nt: TGTGCCAGCAGTCAACCAGAGACTTCAGATGAAGCTTTCTTT
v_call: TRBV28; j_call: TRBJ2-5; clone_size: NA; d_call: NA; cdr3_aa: CASSLAGSETQYF; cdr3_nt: TGTGCCAGCAGTTTAGCAGGGTCGGAGACCCAGTACTTC
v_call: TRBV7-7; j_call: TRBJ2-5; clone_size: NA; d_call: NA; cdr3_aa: CASSLMAGTQETQYF; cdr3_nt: TGTGCCAGCAGCTTAATGGCGGGGACCCAAGAGACCCAGTACTTC
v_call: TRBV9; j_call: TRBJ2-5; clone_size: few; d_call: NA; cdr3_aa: CASSVGGLSQTQYF; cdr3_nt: TGTGCCAGCAGCGTAGGAGGGCTCTCCCAGACCCAGTACTTC
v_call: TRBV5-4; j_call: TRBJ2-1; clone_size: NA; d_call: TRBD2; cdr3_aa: CASRLAGGDLYNEQFF; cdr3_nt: TGTGCCAGCAGGCTAGCGGGGGGGGACCTCTACAATGAGCAGTTCTTC
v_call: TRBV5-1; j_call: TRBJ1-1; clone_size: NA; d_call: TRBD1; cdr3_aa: CASSWTGAAEAFF; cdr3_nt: TGCGCCAGCAGCTGGACAGGGGCGGCTGAAGCTTTCTTT
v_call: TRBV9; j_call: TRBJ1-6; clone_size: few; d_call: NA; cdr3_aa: CASSAGTTYSPLHF; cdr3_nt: TGTGCCAGCAGCGCTGGGACTACGTATTCACCCCTCCACTTT
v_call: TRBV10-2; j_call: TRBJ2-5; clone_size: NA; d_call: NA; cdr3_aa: CASSDGGIETQYF; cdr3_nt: TGCGCCAGCAGTGACGGGGGTATCGAGACCCAGTACTTC
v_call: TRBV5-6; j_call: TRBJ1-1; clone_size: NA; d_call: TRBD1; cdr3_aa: CASRIRQGATEAFF; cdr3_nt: TGTGCCAGCAGGATTCGACAGGGGGCCACTGAAGCTTTCTTT
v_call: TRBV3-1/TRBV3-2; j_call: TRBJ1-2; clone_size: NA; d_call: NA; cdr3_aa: CASSQDGSGDYGYTF; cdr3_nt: TGTGCCAGCAGCCAAGATGGATCCGGGGACTATGGCTACACCTTC
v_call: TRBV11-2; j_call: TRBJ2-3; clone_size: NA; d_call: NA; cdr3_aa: CASSPRDLEYF; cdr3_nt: TGTGCCAGCAGCCCTCGGGACTTAGAGTATTTT
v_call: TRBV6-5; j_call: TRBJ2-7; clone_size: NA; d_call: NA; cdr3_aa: CASSYSRAGSYEQYF; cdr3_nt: TGTGCCAGCAGTTACTCGAGGGCAGGCTCCTACGAGCAGTACTTC
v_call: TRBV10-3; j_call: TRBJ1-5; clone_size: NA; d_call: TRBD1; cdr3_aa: CAIRGTGEPNQPQHF; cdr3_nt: TGTGCCATCAGGGGGACAGGGGAACCGAATCAGCCCCAGCATTTT
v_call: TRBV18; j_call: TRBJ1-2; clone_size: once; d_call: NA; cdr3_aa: CASSHGRTYGYTF; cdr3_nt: TGTGCCAGCTCACATGGCAGAACCTATGGCTACACCTTC
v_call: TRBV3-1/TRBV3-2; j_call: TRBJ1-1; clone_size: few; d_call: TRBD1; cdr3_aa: CASSQERDRVAEAFF; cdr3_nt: TGTGCCAGCAGCCAAGAGAGGGACAGGGTCGCTGAAGCTTTCTTT
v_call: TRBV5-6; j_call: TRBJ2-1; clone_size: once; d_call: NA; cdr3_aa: CASSLEQGYNEQFF; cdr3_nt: TGTGCCAGCAGCTTGGAACAGGGTTACAATGAGCAGTTCTTC
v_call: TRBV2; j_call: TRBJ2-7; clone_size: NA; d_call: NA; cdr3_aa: CASSESRFDEQYF; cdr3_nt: TGTGCCAGCAGTGAAAGTAGATTTGACGAGCAGTACTTC
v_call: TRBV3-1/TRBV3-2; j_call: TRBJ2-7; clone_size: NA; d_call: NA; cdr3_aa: CASSQGGNEQYF; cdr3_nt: TGTGCCAGCAGCCAAGGAGGGAACGAGCAGTACTTC
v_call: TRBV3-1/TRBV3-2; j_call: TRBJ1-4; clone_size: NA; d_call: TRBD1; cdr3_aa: CASSQTGSGEKLFF; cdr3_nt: TGTGCCAGCAGCCAGACAGGGTCGGGCGAAAAACTGTTTTTT